The 27 T cell receptor beta chains below all came from one sample that was sequenced in a study of blood T cell repertoires in COVID-19. The assay was immunoSEQ multiplex PCR, and TCRdb's table has in-frame clones only and misses some. The table lists around 450,000 clones, around nine tenths of them singletons, with about 4.5% in the top ten. The material sequenced was peripheral blood. The receptors derive from a young woman with acute or convalescent COVID-19.

This chain uses TRBV5-6 with TRBJ1-1; D is possibly TRBD1 (5 bases). Per the germline V gene, CDR1 is SGHDT and CDR2 is YYEEEE. V lost 4 bases and J 3 bases, leaving 16 bases between the germline ends. The CDR3 totals 15 residues. The CDR3 coding sequence is TGTGCCAGCAGCCCCAGACAGATAAGTCACACTGAAGCTTTCTTT. This codes for CASSPRQISHTEAFF.

CDR3 loop: CATRSADGNTEAFF. In nucleotides, the CDR3 is TGCGCCACCCGATCGGCGGATGGGAACACTGAAGCTTTCTTT. The V gene is TRBV10-2, the J gene TRBJ1-1; D remains unclear. Trimming cost V 10 bases and J 1 base, with 16 bases left between them. This CDR3 is 14 amino acids long. Germline CDR1 reads WSHSY; CDR2 reads SAAADI.

The chain links TRBV9 to TRBJ2-5; TRBD1 agrees at 11 bases. CDR3 length equals 18 residues. Germline loops: CDR1 SGDLS, CDR2 YYNGEE. The J segment lost 4 bases and the V segment lost 2 bases, leaving 13 bases of the junction unmatched. The CDR3 here is CASSVPRDRGGNRETQYF. The CDR3 DNA follows: TGTGCCAGCAGCGTCCCCCGGGACAGGGGGGGTAATCGAGAGACCCAGTACTTC.

This clone was picked up one time. V and J are TRBV3-1 (or the pseudogene TRBV3-2) and TRBJ2-2; TRBD2 matches at 7 bases. The germline V gene has CDR1 LGHDT and CDR2 YNNKEL (reference sequence). This CDR3 contains 16 residues. Trimming cost V 0 bases and J 4 bases; bases outside gene matches: 5. As DNA, the CDR3 is TGTGCCAGCAGCCAAGAAAGCGGGGCCTTCACCGGGGAGCTGTTTTTT. Translation gives CASSQESGAFTGELFF.

This clone occurred a few times. This chain connects TRBV5-4 to TRBJ2-5; tentative D call: TRBD2 (6 bases). The CDR3 has 15 residues. Trimming shortened V by 4 bases and J by 5 bases, and 18 bases separated the two germline ends. Germline CDR1 SGHNT, CDR2 YYREEE (reference sequence). CDR3 residues: CASSISGPGGETQYF. The CDR3 DNA reads TGTGCCAGCAGCATAAGCGGTCCCGGGGGTGAGACCCAGTACTTC.

The chain recombines TRBV5-1 with TRBJ1-2, with D unclear. CDR3 length: 15 residues. Germline V gene sequence: CDR1 SGHRS, CDR2 YFSETQ. Trimming took off 0 bases at V and 8 bases at J, with 17 bases between the two ends. The CDR3 reads CASSLAGVGEAGYTF. CDR3 coding DNA: TGCGCCAGCAGCTTGGCCGGGGTTGGGGAAGCCGGCTACACCTTC.

This chain connects TRBV19 to TRBJ1-6; D not resolved. The V and J ends lost 6 bases and 5 bases respectively, with 8 bases between them. The CDR3 is 13 amino acids. Germline V gene data show CDR1 as LNHDA and CDR2 as SQIVND (reference sequence). The CDR3 loop is CASSQSDNSPLHF. CDR3 DNA sequence: TGTGCCAGTAGCCAGTCAGATAATTCACCCCTCCACTTT.

The CDR3 coding sequence is TGTGCCAGCCGAACAGGGGGCCACTACGAGCAGTACTTC. Translated: CASRTGGHYEQYF. The chain recombines TRBV27 with TRBJ2-7; 9 bases fit TRBD1. Per the germline V gene, CDR1 is MNHEY and CDR2 is SMNVEV (reference sequence). This CDR3 is 13 amino acids long. With V trimmed by 8 bases and J by 3 bases, 5 bases remained unmatched.

CDR3 nucleotides: TGTGCCAGCATTGGGGCAGGTCAGCCCCAGCATTTT. Its translation is CASIGAGQPQHF. The chain joins TRBV28 to TRBJ1-5; D perhaps matches TRBD1 (5 bases). This CDR3 is 12 amino acids long. V shed 7 bases and J shed 6 bases, with 10 bases lying between them. The germline V gene encodes CDR1 MDHEN and CDR2 SYDVKM.

In its sample, this clone was seen once. This chain links TRBV7-2 with TRBJ2-1, with TRBD2 identical over 9 bases. V lost 2 bases to trimming and J lost 7 bases; unmatched junction nucleotides: 9. The CDR3 has 16 amino acids. The germline CDR1 and CDR2 sequences are SGHTA and FQGNSA. CDR3 residues: CASSLFLRGGRNEQFF. CDR3 DNA sequence: TGTGCCAGCAGCTTATTCTTGCGGGGGGGCCGTAATGAGCAGTTCTTC.

This clone was observed at least ten times. CDR3 loop: CASSYSMNTEAFF. The CDR3 DNA follows: TGTGCCAGCAGTTATAGTATGAACACTGAAGCTTTCTTT. The chain links TRBV6-5 to TRBJ1-1; no definite D call. The CDR3 is made up of 13 amino acids. V was trimmed by 3 bases and J by 0 bases, leaving 5 bases between them. Germline values: CDR1 MNHEY, CDR2 SVGAGI.

The chain couples TRBV19 to TRBJ2-7; TRBD2 aligns across 8 bases. V was clipped by 1 base and J by 6 bases; unmatched bases: 8. The CDR3 is 15 residues long. Germline V gives CDR1 LNHDA, CDR2 SQIVND (reference sequence). CDR3 in amino acids: CASSIVRGGLREQYF. CDR3 bases: TGTGCCAGTAGTATAGTACGGGGGGGTCTACGCGAGCAGTACTTC.

The rearrangement uses TRBV9 and TRBJ1-1, with 11 bases fitting TRBD1. The germline V gene has CDR1 SGDLS and CDR2 YYNGEE. Trimming removed 3 bases from V and 3 bases from J; junction bases left unmatched: 13. This CDR3 region has 18 residues. The CDR3 region is CASSESLDRGRIDTEAFF. CDR3 in DNA: TGTGCCAGCAGCGAATCATTGGACAGGGGGCGCATCGACACTGAAGCTTTCTTT.

V gene TRBV7-7 combines with J gene TRBJ2-1; 9 nucleotides line up with TRBD2. This CDR3 is built from 15 residues. Germline-derived CDR1 and CDR2 are SSHAT and FNYEAQ (reference sequence). Trimming took 3 bases from V and 4 from J; bases not matched to a gene: 4. Written as DNA, the CDR3 is TGTGCCAGCAGCTTGCTAGCGGGGCAGTACAATGAGCAGTTCTTC. Its protein is CASSLLAGQYNEQFF.

The chain uses TRBV3-1 (or the pseudogene TRBV3-2) and TRBJ1-1; D unresolved. V lost 1 base to trimming and J lost 1 base, with 19 bases between them. The CDR3 contains 18 residues. Germline values: CDR1 LGHDT, CDR2 YNNKEL (reference sequence). CDR3 in amino acids: CASSQARGFGRENTEAFF. Here the CDR3 DNA reads TGTGCCAGCAGCCAAGCCCGAGGCTTCGGACGGGAGAACACTGAAGCTTTCTTT.

V and J are TRBV9 and TRBJ2-3; the D gene is possibly TRBD2 (6 bases). The germline V gene encodes CDR1 SGDLS and CDR2 YYNGEE. The V end lost 4 bases, the J end lost 2 bases, and 11 bases lay between the germline ends. The CDR3 spans 14 residues. The CDR3 protein is CASSSGLLTDTQYF. CDR3 coding DNA: TGTGCCAGCAGCTCGGGACTTCTCACAGATACGCAGTATTTT.

The chain is built from TRBV4-1 and TRBJ2-5; 12 bases line up with TRBD2. Trimming removed 1 base from V and 2 bases from J; junction bases left unmatched: 2. Germline CDR1 is MGHRA and CDR2 is YSYEKL. The CDR3 consists of 16 residues. CDR3 nucleotide sequence: TGCGCCAGCAGCCAAGCCGGACTAGCGGGACAAGAGACCCAGTACTTC. It specifies CASSQAGLAGQETQYF.

The chain links TRBV3-1 (or the pseudogene TRBV3-2) to TRBJ2-3, with D hard to call. This CDR3 comprises 13 residues. The germline V and J ends were trimmed by 4 bases and 10 bases, with 15 bases remaining between them. In germline, CDR1 is LGHDT, CDR2 YNNKEL (reference sequence). The CDR3 nucleotides are TGTGCCAGCAGCCGAAGCCTTGTGTCTGCGCAGTATTTT. Protein: CASSRSLVSAQYF.

V and J are TRBV27 and TRBJ2-5, with D tentatively TRBD2 (6 bases). CDR3 size: 14 residues. In germline, CDR1 is MNHEY, CDR2 SMNVEV (reference sequence). V lost 9 bases, J lost 3 bases, and 17 bases lay in between. This CDR3 reads CASRDLAIKETQYF. The CDR3 DNA reads as TGTGCCAGTCGGGACCTAGCGATAAAAGAGACCCAGTACTTC.

The rearrangement joins TRBV18 to TRBJ1-1; D remains unclear. The CDR3 is 16 residues long. Germline V gene data show CDR1 as KGHSH and CDR2 as LQKENI. Deletions cut 1 base from V and 1 base from J, with 13 bases between. The CDR3 nucleotides are TGTGCCAGCTCACCACGGGGAGCGGCCGAGAACACTGAAGCTTTCTTT. Translated, it gives CASSPRGAAENTEAFF.

This clone was recorded a few times. CDR3 DNA sequence: TGTGCCAGCAGCTCCAGTTTTTTAGCGGTGGTCCAAGAGACCCAGTACTTC. This sequence encodes CASSSSFLAVVQETQYF. The chain joins TRBV5-6 to TRBJ2-5; maybe TRBD2 (6 bases). CDR3 length equals 17 residues. The V gene's germline CDR1 is SGHDT and CDR2 YYEEEE. V was trimmed by 3 bases and J by 1 base, leaving 19 bases between them.

This chain links TRBV5-4 with TRBJ2-5; TRBD2 is a possible D gene (6 bases). The germline V gene has CDR1 SGHNT and CDR2 YYREEE (reference sequence). Trimming removed 1 base from V and 5 bases from J, with 15 bases in between. This CDR3 is built from 15 residues. For the CDR3, the DNA is TGTGCCAGCAGCTTGTCACTAGCCCCCCCTGAGACCCAGTACTTC. Translated, it gives CASSLSLAPPETQYF.

The rearrangement joins TRBV4-1 to TRBJ2-3, with TRBD2 as a possible D gene (6 bases). Germline-derived CDR1 and CDR2 are MGHRA and YSYEKL. The CDR3 is made up of 14 amino acids. V gave up 1 base and J gave up 5 bases, with 10 bases separating them. CDR3 loop: CASSQGDWLDTQYF. CDR3 coding DNA: TGCGCCAGCAGCCAAGGGGACTGGTTAGATACGCAGTATTTT.

About this clone itself: The sample carries other DNA sequences with the same CDR3. V is TRBV7-2 and J is TRBJ2-3; tentatively, D is TRBD2 (5 bases). CDR3 size: 15 residues. The V gene lost 2 bases and the J gene lost 0 bases, with 9 bases spanning the gap. Germline CDR1 reads SGHTA; CDR2 reads FQGNSA. The CDR3 protein is CASSLRGQSTDTQYF. In DNA, the CDR3 is TGTGCCAGCAGCTTAAGAGGGCAGAGCACAGATACGCAGTATTTT. Combining the CDR3 with reference TRBV7-2 and TRBJ2-3 gives the whole variable domain GAGVSQSPSNKVTEKGKDVELRCDPISGHTALYWYRQSLGQGLEFLIYFQGNSAPDKSGLPSDRFSAERTGGSVSTLTIQRTQQEDSAVYLCASSLRGQSTDTQYFGPGTRLTVL.

The chain couples TRBV5-1 to TRBJ2-5, with 8 positions matching TRBD2. This CDR3 contains 15 residues. CDR1 SGHRS and CDR2 YFSETQ come from the germline V gene. V trimming: 1 base; J trimming: 4 bases; junction bases outside the gene matches: 6. Here the CDR3 reads CASSLLGGGSETQYF. In DNA form, the CDR3 reads TGCGCCAGCAGCTTGCTGGGCGGGGGGTCAGAGACCCAGTACTTC.

This clone was detected only once. The chain links TRBV10-3 to TRBJ2-1; a weak D match, TRBD2 (5 bases). Germline V gene sequence: CDR1 ENHRY, CDR2 SYGVKD. V lost 2 bases to trimming and J lost 4 bases, with 12 bases between them. This CDR3 spans 15 amino acids. CDR3 residues: CAISEKGEPYNEQFF. For the CDR3, the DNA is TGTGCCATCAGTGAGAAGGGAGAACCTTACAATGAGCAGTTCTTC.

For this clone: The same CDR3 also results from other DNA sequences found in this sample. This chain joins TRBV7-2 and TRBJ2-3; perhaps TRBD2 as D (5 bases). The CDR3 consists of 14 residues. CDR1 is SGHTA and CDR2 is FQGNSA in the germline V gene. Between the trimmed V and J ends, which lost 1 base and 3 bases, there was a span of 8 bases. The chain's CDR3 is CASSLVGGTDTQYF. The CDR3 nucleotides read TGTGCCAGCAGCTTAGTAGGAGGTACAGATACGCAGTATTTT. Full variable domain (missing parts from reference TRBV7-2 and TRBJ2-3): GAGVSQSPSNKVTEKGKDVELRCDPISGHTALYWYRQSLGQGLEFLIYFQGNSAPDKSGLPSDRFSAERTGGSVSTLTIQRTQQEDSAVYLCASSLVGGTDTQYFGPGTRLTVL.